A selection of T cell receptor beta chains follows, all from one sample in a study of graft-versus-host responses after intestinal transplantation. Sequenced by immunoSEQ multiplex PCR; TCRdb stores in-frame clones only, minus some. The repertoire holds some 14,000 clones, with less than 45% as singletons. The source was alloreactive CD8+ T cells from a mixed lymphocyte reaction culture, collected before intestinal transplant. The receptors shown here come from a human patient who received an intestinal transplant. Both conserved end residues are part of each CDR3. Each record gives: D gene, V gene, clone size, J gene, CDR3 DNA, CDR3 protein. D genes are given only for firm matches. Size tells how often a clone was seen (once, few, many) or the class of an expanded clone, and some rows leave it out.

d_call: -
v_call: TRBV5-1
clone_size: -
j_call: TRBJ2-7
cdr3_nt: TGCGCCAGCAGCTTGGGGAGACCCTACGAGCAGTACTTC
cdr3_aa: CASSLGRPYEQYF

d_call: TRBD2
v_call: TRBV28
clone_size: medium-sized
j_call: TRBJ2-4
cdr3_nt: TGTGCCAGCAGTTTGGGACTAGCGGGAGGGTTAGCCAAAAACATTCAGTACTTC
cdr3_aa: CASSLGLAGGLAKNIQYF

d_call: TRBD1
v_call: TRBV6-1
clone_size: medium-sized
j_call: TRBJ2-7
cdr3_nt: TGTGCCACCAACCACAGGGGACCCTACGAGCAGTACTTC
cdr3_aa: CATNHRGPYEQYF

d_call: TRBD1
v_call: TRBV30
clone_size: few
j_call: TRBJ1-5
cdr3_nt: TGTGCCTGGGACTCCGGGACAGGGGGCAATCAGCCCCAGCATTTT
cdr3_aa: CAWDSGTGGNQPQHF

d_call: TRBD1
v_call: TRBV7-2
clone_size: -
j_call: TRBJ1-4
cdr3_nt: TGTGCCAGCAGACAGGGGAAGGTAGCTAATGAAAAACTGTTTTTT
cdr3_aa: CASRQGKVANEKLFF

d_call: -
v_call: TRBV30
clone_size: -
j_call: TRBJ2-1
cdr3_nt: TGTGCCTGGAACGGTGCCAATGAGCAGTTCTTC
cdr3_aa: CAWNGANEQFF

d_call: TRBD2
v_call: TRBV4-1
clone_size: -
j_call: TRBJ2-1
cdr3_nt: TGCGCCAGCAGCCAGGACCCCGGACAGTTTTGGAGACTAGCGGGGTACAATGAGCAGTTCTTC
cdr3_aa: CASSQDPGQFWRLAGYNEQFF

d_call: -
v_call: TRBV2
clone_size: -
j_call: TRBJ2-1
cdr3_nt: TGTGCCAGCAGTGAACTGCCAGCAGGGTACAATGAGCAGTTCTTC
cdr3_aa: CASSELPAGYNEQFF

d_call: -
v_call: TRBV11-2
clone_size: -
j_call: TRBJ1-3
cdr3_nt: TGTGCCAACCTCCAGGGGACCGGAAACACCATATATTTT
cdr3_aa: CANLQGTGNTIYF

d_call: TRBD1
v_call: TRBV4-1
clone_size: -
j_call: TRBJ2-3
cdr3_nt: TGCGCCAGCAGCCAAGTGGGACAGGGGGACTTCGGGACGCAGTATTTT
cdr3_aa: CASSQVGQGDFGTQYF